This passage covers 30 T cell receptor beta chains from one sample sequenced in a study of blood T cells in healthy people across ages. The use of a sample-barcoded 5' primer and a J-beta primer mix characterized a second PCR of about 7 to 12 cycles. TCRdb used MiXCR to reprocess the 5' RACE reads, holding one entry per CDR3 protein. Here the sample spans some 1.7 million distinct CDR3 sequences, roughly 27% being singletons. Sequencing input: blood. The receptor set was obtained from a woman under 40 in good health.

Turning to this clonotype: Just one base apart from a much larger clone, this may be a read error. This chain connects TRBV18 to TRBJ1-2; D remains unclear. Per germline, CDR1 KGHSH and CDR2 LQKENI. CDR3 length equals 15 residues. The CDR3 sequence: CASSPLRDGLYGCTF. As DNA, the CDR3 is TGTGCCAGCTCACCGTTAAGAGACGGCCTCTATGGCTGCACCTTC.

Worth noting for this clonotype: A much larger clone lies one base from this, so it may be a read error. The chain is built from TRBV29-1 and TRBJ2-1; D call uncertain. CDR3 length equals 13 residues. CDR1 and CDR2 from the germline V gene are SQVTM and ANQGSEA. For the CDR3, the DNA is TGCAGCGTTGAAGGCTTTTCCTGCAATGAGCAGTTCTTC. Protein product: CSVEGFSCNEQFF.

In its sample, this clonotype was seen many times. The chain links TRBV18 to TRBJ1-2; a possible D gene is TRBD1 (5 bases). Per germline, CDR1 KGHSH and CDR2 LQKENI. This CDR3 is 13 amino acids long. V lost 2 bases to trimming and J lost 7 bases, with 11 bases between them. This chain's CDR3 is CASSPVQGSGYTF. The DNA of the CDR3 is TGTGCCAGCTCACCAGTTCAGGGTAGTGGCTACACCTTC. The full variable domain, with the rest looked up from reference TRBV18 and TRBJ1-2, is NAGVMQNPRHLVRRRGQEARLRCSPMKGHSHVYWYRQLPEEGLKFMVYLQKENIIDESGMPKERFSAEFPKEGPSILRIQQVVRGDSAAYFCASSPVQGSGYTFGSGTRLTVV.

This chain links TRBV21-1 with TRBJ1-4; the table's D call, TRBD1, has no DNA check behind it. TRBV21-1 is listed as a pseudogene. The CDR3 contains 16 residues. This CDR3 reads CASSKGPGQGNEKLFF. The DNA for the CDR3 is TGTGCCAGCAGTAAAGGACCGGGACAGGGAAATGAAAAACTGTTTTTT.

In regard to this clonotype: Germline and junction disagree at one end, which may indicate a read error. The chain employs TRBV7-2 and TRBJ2-5; D ambiguous. CDR3 length equals 12 residues. Germline V gives CDR1 SGHTA, CDR2 FQGNSA. The chain's CDR3 is CASSLAVETRYF. CDR3 DNA: TGTGCCAGCAGCTTAGCGGTGGAGACCCGGTACTTC.

Worth noting for this clonotype: At one boundary the junction diverges from the germline segment, which might be a read error. This sequence joins TRBV3-1 and TRBJ2-1; unclear D gene. Germline CDR1 is LGHDT and CDR2 is YNNKEL (reference sequence). There are 13 residues in the CDR3. The CDR3 coding sequence is TGTGCCAGCGGCCAACGAAGCGAACGTGAGCAGTTCTTC. Encoded protein: CASGQRSEREQFF.

This clonotype came up many times. The chain recombines TRBV20-1 with TRBJ1-5; 10 bases line up with TRBD1. CDR3 length: 13 amino acids. Germline values: CDR1 DFQATT, CDR2 SNEGSKA (reference sequence). J was trimmed by 6 bases and V by 4 bases; bases with no gene match: 3. Here the CDR3 reads CSANDRGLQPQHF. The CDR3 nucleotides read TGCAGTGCTAATGACAGGGGGCTTCAGCCCCAGCATTTT.

This clonotype was found a few times. The rearrangement links TRBV6-6 to TRBJ2-7; no definite D call. V lost 5 bases and J 3 bases, leaving 8 bases between the germline ends. The CDR3 extends over 12 amino acids. Germline V gene lookup returns CDR1 MNHNY and CDR2 SVGAGI (reference sequence). The CDR3 DNA follows: TGTGCCAGCAGTAACAGCCACTACGAGCAGTACTTC. Its translation is CASSNSHYEQYF.

In this sample, this clonotype turned up many times. The chain is built from TRBV7-9 and TRBJ2-3, with D possibly matching TRBD1 (5 bases). The CDR3 has 13 amino acids. From germline, CDR1 is SEHNR and CDR2 FQNEAQ (reference sequence). Trimming removed 1 base at V and 4 bases at J, with 6 bases between. The CDR3 DNA sequence: TGTGCCAGCAGCTTAGTAGGGGCAGATACGCAGTATTTT. Translating gives CASSLVGADTQYF.

The J gene is TRBJ2-2, the V gene TRBV12-5, with 7 bases matching TRBD1. Trimming removed 7 bases from V and 6 bases from J; junction bases left unmatched: 11. The length of the CDR3 is 15 residues. The germline CDR1 and CDR2 sequences are LGHNT and FRNRAP. Here the CDR3 reads CASAGQLRSAGELFF. CDR3 DNA: TGTGCTAGTGCGGGACAGTTAAGATCCGCCGGGGAGCTGTTTTTT.

This chain connects TRBV27 to TRBJ1-2; D is ambiguous. The CDR3 consists of 15 residues. Per germline, CDR1 MNHEY and CDR2 SMNVEV (reference sequence). Between the trimmed V and J ends, which lost 1 base and 7 bases, there was a span of 16 bases. The CDR3 sequence is CASSLLVSGLGGYTF. The CDR3 bases are TGTGCCAGCAGTTTATTAGTGTCGGGGTTGGGTGGCTACACCTTC.

Remarks on this clonotype: Since a much larger clone is just one base distant, this may be a read error. This chain connects TRBV6-5 to TRBJ1-2; maybe TRBD1 (6 bases). This CDR3 spans 14 amino acids. Germline assignment: CDR1 MNHEY and CDR2 SVGAGI. CDR3 DNA sequence: TGTGCCGGCAGCCGGGACATAGCTAACTATGGCTACACCTTC. Protein product: CAGSRDIANYGYTF.

The rearrangement links TRBV9 to TRBJ2-5; 12 nucleotides agree with TRBD2. CDR1 SGDLS and CDR2 YYNGEE come from the germline V gene. V gave up 4 bases and J gave up 4 bases; unmatched junction bases: 8. CDR3 length: 16 residues. The DNA for the CDR3 is TGTGCCAGCAGCATAGTACTAGCGGGGGGAGGAGAGACCCAGTACTTC. It encodes CASSIVLAGGGETQYF. The full variable domain, rest sourced from reference TRBV9 and TRBJ2-5, is DSGVTQTPKHLITATGQRVTLRCSPRSGDLSVYWYQQSLDQGLQFLIQYYNGEERAKGNILERFSAQQFPDLHSELNLSSLELGDSALYFCASSIVLAGGGETQYFGPGTRLLVL.

The sample holds many counts of this clonotype. The chain couples TRBV29-1 to TRBJ2-7; TRBD1 might be the D (5 bases). The ends were cut back, 7 bases at V and 2 bases at J, with 12 bases in the middle. The CDR3 is 12 amino acids. CDR1 and CDR2 (germline): SQVTM, ANQGSEA. This chain's CDR3 is CSGGHLTYEQYF. CDR3 DNA sequence: TGCAGCGGAGGACATCTAACCTACGAGCAGTACTTC.

The chain is built from TRBV7-9 and TRBJ1-5; the D is unclear. Trimming removed 8 bases from V and 6 bases from J, with 17 bases in between. This CDR3 spans 14 amino acids. Germline CDR1 reads SEHNR; CDR2 reads FQNEAQ (reference sequence). The CDR3 DNA is TGTGCCAGCGGCGGACCATATGCGGTTCAGCCCCAGCATTTT. Translation gives CASGGPYAVQPQHF.

This clonotype occurred many times. The V gene is TRBV4-2, the J gene TRBJ2-7; 7 bases align to TRBD1. The CDR3 is 15 residues long. CDR1 and CDR2 (germline): LGHNA, YNFKEQ. V dropped 0 bases and J dropped 3; count of bases not matched to a gene: 5. The CDR3: CASSQDGTVSYEQYF. As DNA, the CDR3 is TGTGCCAGCAGCCAAGACGGGACAGTGAGCTACGAGCAGTACTTC.

The CDR3 DNA reads as TGCAGTGCTAAAATCACAGGGGAGACCCAGTACTTC. Translated, it gives CSAKITGETQYF. The chain carries TRBV20-1 and TRBJ2-5, with D tentatively TRBD1 (6 bases). Germline CDR1 DFQATT, CDR2 SNEGSKA (reference sequence). V gave up 4 bases and J gave up 5 bases, with 11 bases separating them. The CDR3 consists of 12 residues.

This clonotype was recorded a few times. The rearrangement joins TRBV18 to TRBJ2-6; D may correspond to TRBD1 or TRBD2 (5 bases each). The CDR3 totals 18 residues. Trimming took off 2 bases at V and 4 bases at J, with 18 bases between the two ends. CDR1 KGHSH and CDR2 LQKENI come from the germline V gene. The CDR3, as DNA: TGTGCCAGCTCACCAGGGAGTGAGGGGCCAGCGGGGGCCAACGTCCTGACTTTC. Protein: CASSPGSEGPAGANVLTF.

The sample holds a few counts of this clonotype. CDR3 coding DNA: TGTGCCAGCAGCTTTCTAGGCCATCCGGGCGAAAAACTGTTTTTT. Translating gives CASSFLGHPGEKLFF. The chain uses TRBV13 and TRBJ1-4; the D is unclear. V lost 3 bases, J lost 8 bases, and 16 bases lay in between. The CDR3 spans 15 residues. CDR1 and CDR2 (germline): PRHDT, FYEKMQ (reference sequence).

The chain is built from TRBV7-2 and TRBJ1-4; D is perhaps TRBD1 (5 bases). CDR1 and CDR2 from the germline V gene are SGHTA and FQGNSA. CDR3 length equals 14 residues. Trimming cost V 3 bases and J 11 bases, with 16 bases left between them. CDR3 coding DNA: TGTGCCAGCAGCTTGCCGGACGGGGGAGGGAAACTGTTTTTT. It specifies CASSLPDGGGKLFF. The full variable domain, rest sourced from reference TRBV7-2 and TRBJ1-4, is GAGVSQSPSNKVTEKGKDVELRCDPISGHTALYWYRQSLGQGLEFLIYFQGNSAPDKSGLPSDRFSAERTGGSVSTLTIQRTQQEDSAVYLCASSLPDGGGKLFFGSGTQLSVL.

The chain recombines TRBV7-2 with TRBJ1-5; D call uncertain. This CDR3 spans 15 amino acids. The V gene lost 5 bases and the J gene lost 0 bases, with 11 bases spanning the gap. The V gene's germline CDR1 is SGHTA and CDR2 FQGNSA. The CDR3 here is CASSPHRYSNQPQHF. As DNA, the CDR3 is TGTGCCAGCAGCCCGCACCGGTATAGCAATCAGCCCCAGCATTTT.

Many counts were recorded for this clonotype. The chain links TRBV12-3 or TRBV12-4 to TRBJ2-5; D is perhaps TRBD2 (6 bases). The CDR3 length is 16 residues. V was shortened by 6 bases and J by 3 bases, with 20 bases between the two germline ends. The CDR3 DNA is TGTGCCAGCAGCCACAGGCGGTCTCGGGGGAAAGAGACCCAGTACTTC. Amino acids: CASSHRRSRGKETQYF.

This clonotype was seen many times. The chain links TRBV12-3 or TRBV12-4 to TRBJ2-7; D perhaps matches TRBD1 (6 bases). Trimming removed 3 bases at V and 3 bases at J, with 12 bases between. The CDR3 is 14 amino acids. CDR3 protein: CASSLGTTYYEQYF. DNA of the CDR3: TGTGCCAGCAGTTTGGGGACAACCTACTACGAGCAGTACTTC.

This chain joins TRBV3-1 and TRBJ2-3, with unresolved D. The V gene lost 4 bases and the J gene lost 10 bases, with 9 bases spanning the gap. The CDR3 has 11 amino acids. The germline gives CDR1 LGHDT, CDR2 YNNKEL (reference sequence). The CDR3 here is CASSRLSAQYF. The CDR3, as DNA: TGTGCCAGCAGCCGCCTCTCGGCGCAGTATTTT.

In this sample, this clonotype turned up a few times. J is TRBJ2-5 and V is TRBV5-8, with D hard to call. The CDR3 has 13 residues. V lost 4 bases, J lost 5 bases, and 12 bases lay in between. Germline V CDR1 and CDR2: SGHTS, YDEGEE. The chain's CDR3 is CASSLHRVETQYF. CDR3 DNA: TGTGCCAGCAGCCTCCATCGGGTGGAGACCCAGTACTTC.

This clonotype was detected a few times. The chain uses TRBV4-1 and TRBJ1-2; D uncertain. This CDR3 has 15 amino acids. Germline-derived CDR1 and CDR2 are MGHRA and YSYEKL. Trimming pared 0 bases from V and 8 bases from J, leaving 16 bases between. The DNA of the CDR3 is TGCGCCAGCAGCCAAGATGGGCAGGCGGTCGAAGGCTACACCTTC. Amino acids: CASSQDGQAVEGYTF.

This clonotype has only a few counts. The junction departs from germline at one end; a sequencing error may be responsible. The chain has TRBV6-4 and TRBJ2-7, with 7 bases fitting TRBD2. The length of the CDR3 is 15 residues. In germline, CDR1 is MRHNA, CDR2 SNTAGT. CDR3 sequence reads: CTSIRSGTVSYEQYF. The CDR3 DNA is TGTACCAGCATTAGAAGCGGGACCGTCTCCTACGAGCAGTACTTC.

This clonotype was found a few times. A much larger clone lies one base from this, so it may be a read error. V gene TRBV12-3 or TRBV12-4 combines with J gene TRBJ2-1; TRBD1 is a possible D gene (5 bases). The CDR3 extends over 12 amino acids. The V end lost 6 bases, the J end lost 10 bases, and 13 bases lay between the germline ends. Written as DNA, the CDR3 is TGTGCCAGCAGGGGGCAGACCTACGAGCAGTTCTTC. It encodes CASRGQTYEQFF.

This clonotype was seen more than once but under ten times. J is TRBJ2-1 and V is TRBV6-6; 7 bases agree with TRBD1. This CDR3 comprises 13 residues. V trimming: 5 bases; J trimming: 8 bases; junction bases outside the gene matches: 6. Germline-derived CDR1 and CDR2 are MNHNY and SVGAGI (reference sequence). The CDR3 DNA reads as TGTGCCAGCAGTCAGACAGGGAACCATGAGCAGTTCTTC. Amino acids: CASSQTGNHEQFF.

This clonotype was seen ten or more times. The chain couples TRBV10-1 to TRBJ2-3; tentative D call: TRBD1 (5 bases). The germline V gene encodes CDR1 WNHNN and CDR2 SYGVQD (reference sequence). V was cut by 4 bases and J by 3 bases, with 14 bases left in between. This CDR3 comprises 15 residues. CDR3 protein: CASSVAGRSTDTQYF. CDR3 DNA: TGCGCCAGCAGTGTAGCAGGGCGCAGTACAGATACGCAGTATTTT.